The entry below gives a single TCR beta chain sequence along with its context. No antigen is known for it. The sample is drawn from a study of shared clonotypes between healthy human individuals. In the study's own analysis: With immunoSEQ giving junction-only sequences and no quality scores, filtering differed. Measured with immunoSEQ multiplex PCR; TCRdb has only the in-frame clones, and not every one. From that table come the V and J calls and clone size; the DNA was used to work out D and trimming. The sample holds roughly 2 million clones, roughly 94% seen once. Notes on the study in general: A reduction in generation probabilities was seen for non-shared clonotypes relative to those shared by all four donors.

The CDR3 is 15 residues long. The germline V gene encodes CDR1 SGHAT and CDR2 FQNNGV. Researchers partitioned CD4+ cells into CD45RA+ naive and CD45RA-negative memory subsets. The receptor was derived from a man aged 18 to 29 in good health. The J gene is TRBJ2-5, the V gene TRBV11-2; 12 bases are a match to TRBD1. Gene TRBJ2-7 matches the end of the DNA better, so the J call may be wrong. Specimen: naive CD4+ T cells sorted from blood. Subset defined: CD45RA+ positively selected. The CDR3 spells CASSPRDRGPYEQYF. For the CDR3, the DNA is TGTGCCAGCAGCCCCCGGGACAGGGGGCCTTACGAGCAGTACTTC.